These 25 T cell receptor beta chains were sequenced from one sample in a study of vaccination effects on CD4 cells after COVID-19. These TCRs are of unknown antigen specificity. Using immunoSEQ multiplex PCR, the repertoire was profiled, and TCRdb retains in-frame clones only, with some absent. In the table there are under 70,000 clones, 70% to 75% of which are singletons. Following culture for under 12 days, CD4+ T cells were isolated. As their vaccination, participants received two doses of either BNT162b2 or mRNA-1273. The starting material was CD4+ T cells from PBMCs cultured without peptide, obtained after COVID-19 vaccination. The receptor source for this set is a human donor who received a COVID-19 vaccine.

The gene calls are TRBV24-1 and TRBJ2-1; D not resolved. Trimming cost V 7 bases and J 6 bases, with 15 bases left between them. The CDR3 length is 14 residues. Germline loops: CDR1 KGHDR, CDR2 SFDVKD. In DNA, the CDR3 is TGTGCCACCAGCGATCCCCCCTTGGTCAATGAGCAGTTCTTC. This sequence encodes CATSDPPLVNEQFF.

This clone came up a few times. The V and J genes are TRBV7-9 and TRBJ1-4, with 9 bases lining up with TRBD1. The germline V gene has CDR1 SEHNR and CDR2 FQNEAQ (reference sequence). V trimming: 5 bases; J trimming: 7 bases; junction bases outside the gene matches: 8. The CDR3 extends over 15 amino acids. DNA for the CDR3: TGTGCCAGCAGCGTCTCGGGACAGGGAGGTGAAAAACTGTTTTTT. Translation: CASSVSGQGGEKLFF. The whole variable domain, filled in from reference TRBV7-9 and TRBJ1-4, reads DTGVSQNPRHKITKRGQNVTFRCDPISEHNRLYWYRQTLGQGPEFLTYFQNEAQLEKSRLLSDRFSAERPKGSFSTLEIQRTEQGDSAMYLCASSVSGQGGEKLFFGSGTQLSVL.

CDR3 amino acids: CASSFRGALETQYF. In DNA form, the CDR3 reads TGTGCCAGCAGCTTCCGGGGCGCCTTAGAGACCCAGTACTTC. The gene calls are TRBV5-4 and TRBJ2-5; D assignment may be TRBD1 or TRBD2 (5 bases each). This CDR3 is built from 14 residues. V shed 2 bases and J shed 4 bases, with 12 bases lying between them. Germline-derived CDR1 and CDR2 are SGHNT and YYREEE (reference sequence).

This clone was observed a single time. The chain recombines TRBV12-3 or TRBV12-4 with TRBJ1-6; no clear D. The CDR3 has 11 residues. Trimming pared 5 bases from V and 14 bases from J, leaving 10 bases between. Written as DNA, the CDR3 is TGTGCCAGCAGTCTCGAGCTCACCCTCCACTTT. This translates into CASSLELTLHF.

J is TRBJ2-3 and V is TRBV28; no definite D call. This CDR3 region has 13 residues. Deletions cut 10 bases from V and 0 bases from J, with 11 bases between. Germline loops: CDR1 MDHEN, CDR2 SYDVKM. CDR3 nucleotides: TGTGCCACACGGAAGCCTAGCACAGATACGCAGTATTTT. Its protein product is CATRKPSTDTQYF.

This chain connects TRBV6-5 to TRBJ2-1; the match to TRBD1 covers 9 bases. Germline V gives CDR1 MNHEY, CDR2 SVGAGI. The CDR3 loop spans 15 amino acids. J gave up 2 bases and V 8 bases, and 7 bases lay outside the gene matches. Here the CDR3 reads CASLTRQGAYNEQFF. The CDR3 DNA reads as TGTGCCAGCCTCACCCGACAGGGGGCCTACAATGAGCAGTTCTTC.

V and J are TRBV9 and TRBJ2-1, with no clear D. V lost 2 bases, J lost 0 bases, and 6 bases lay in between. This CDR3 spans 14 amino acids. CDR1 is SGDLS and CDR2 is YYNGEE in the germline V gene. The CDR3 DNA reads TGTGCCAGCAGCGTTTCTGGCTCCTACAATGAGCAGTTCTTC. Translation gives CASSVSGSYNEQFF.

The chain uses TRBV5-6 and TRBJ2-1; 8 nucleotides align to TRBD2. Losses at the gene ends were 7 bases for V and 8 bases for J; bases not matched to a gene: 8. Germline assignment: CDR1 SGHDT and CDR2 YYEEEE. CDR3 length: 13 residues. CDR3 sequence reads: CASGIRGGDEQFF. Written as DNA, the CDR3 is TGTGCCAGCGGAATTCGGGGGGGGGATGAGCAGTTCTTC.

V usage is TRBV7-8 and J usage is TRBJ2-7; D unclear. Germline CDR1 is SGHVS and CDR2 is FQNEAQ. The CDR3 runs 13 residues. V gave up 7 bases and J gave up 3 bases, with 13 bases separating them. This chain's CDR3 is CASNTDSNYEQYV. The CDR3 nucleotides read TGTGCCAGCAACACAGACTCAAACTACGAGCAGTACGTC.

The CDR3 reads CATSDRGQNTDTQYF. Here the CDR3 DNA reads TGTGCCACCAGTGACAGGGGACAGAACACAGATACGCAGTATTTT. The genes are TRBV24-1 and TRBJ2-3; 7 nucleotides line up with TRBD1. The CDR3 loop spans 15 amino acids. In germline, CDR1 is KGHDR, CDR2 SFDVKD. V shed 4 bases, J shed 2 bases, and the junction held 5 bases outside the gene matches.

This chain joins TRBV4-1 and TRBJ1-1; no definite D call. This CDR3 has 15 residues. V dropped 0 bases and J dropped 0 bases, with 8 bases sitting between them. Per germline, CDR1 MGHRA and CDR2 YSYEKL. CDR3 loop: CASSQDWRMNTEAFF. CDR3 bases: TGCGCCAGCAGCCAAGATTGGCGCATGAACACTGAAGCTTTCTTT.

V is TRBV9 and J is TRBJ1-5; weak D call: TRBD1 (6 bases). Germline CDR1 reads SGDLS; CDR2 reads YYNGEE. This CDR3 contains 15 residues. The V end was cut by 4 bases, the J end by 3 bases, with 14 bases between. The CDR3 loop is CASSPDGQNNQPQHF. In DNA form, the CDR3 reads TGTGCCAGCAGCCCAGACGGACAGAACAATCAGCCCCAGCATTTT.

Here the CDR3 reads CASSFRPINSVYSNQPQHF. Written as DNA, the CDR3 is TGTGCCAGCAGCTTTAGGCCCATTAACAGTGTGTATAGCAATCAGCCCCAGCATTTT. The chain is built from TRBV7-2 and TRBJ1-5; D is uncertain. The V gene lost 3 bases and the J gene lost 0 bases, with 21 bases spanning the gap. Germline V gives CDR1 SGHTA, CDR2 FQGNSA. The CDR3 spans 19 residues.

V usage is TRBV7-2 and J usage is TRBJ2-3; tentative D call: TRBD1 (5 bases). The V gene's germline CDR1 is SGHTA and CDR2 FQGNSA. V lost 2 bases, J lost 4 bases, and 7 bases lay in between. The CDR3 is 13 residues long. This CDR3 reads CASSLQGSDTQYF. CDR3 coding DNA: TGTGCCAGCAGCTTACAGGGATCAGATACGCAGTATTTT. The whole variable domain, remainder taken from reference TRBV7-2 and TRBJ2-3, is GAGVSQSPSNKVTEKGKDVELRCDPISGHTALYWYRQSLGQGLEFLIYFQGNSAPDKSGLPSDRFSAERTGGSVSTLTIQRTQQEDSAVYLCASSLQGSDTQYFGPGTRLTVL.

V gene TRBV28 combines with J gene TRBJ2-1, with TRBD2 matching over 9 bases. Germline CDR1 reads MDHEN; CDR2 reads SYDVKM. The CDR3 is 16 residues long. The J segment lost 4 bases and the V segment lost 8 bases, leaving 12 bases of the junction unmatched. CDR3 sequence reads: CASRGGGLALYNEQFF. DNA of the CDR3: TGTGCCAGCCGTGGAGGAGGACTAGCGTTATACAATGAGCAGTTCTTC. The complete variable domain, with remaining parts taken from reference TRBV28 and TRBJ2-1, reads DVKVTQSSRYLVKRTGEKVFLECVQDMDHENMFWYRQDPGLGLRLIYFSYDVKMKEKGDIPEGYSVSREKKERFSLILESASTNQTSMYLCASRGGGLALYNEQFFGPGTRLTVL.

This chain joins TRBV18 and TRBJ2-2; 9 bases agree with TRBD2. Per germline, CDR1 KGHSH and CDR2 LQKENI. V shed 2 bases, J shed 5 bases, and the junction held 9 bases outside the gene matches. The CDR3 runs to 17 residues. As DNA, the CDR3 is TGTGCCAGCTCACCATGGGTAGCGGGGGACACGACCGGGGAGCTGTTTTTT. Its protein is CASSPWVAGDTTGELFF.

This chain links TRBV18 with TRBJ1-1; no definite D call. Germline lookup yields CDR1 KGHSH and CDR2 LQKENI. V was pared by 3 bases and J by 2 bases, with 7 bases between. This CDR3 comprises 13 residues. The CDR3 is CASSPSGNTEAFF. The CDR3 DNA is TGTGCCAGCTCACCCTCAGGAAACACTGAAGCTTTCTTT.

The sample holds one count of this clone. This sequence joins TRBV5-1 and TRBJ2-1; TRBD2 agrees at 8 bases. Trimming took 2 bases from V and 0 from J; bases not matched to a gene: 7. CDR1 and CDR2 (germline): SGHRS, YFSETQ. The CDR3 runs 17 residues. CDR3 DNA: TGCGCCAGCAGCTTAGCGGGGGCCCCCAGCTCCTACAATGAGCAGTTCTTC. Residues: CASSLAGAPSSYNEQFF.

This clone appeared once. J is TRBJ1-2 and V is TRBV5-1; perhaps TRBD1 as D (6 bases). CDR1 SGHRS and CDR2 YFSETQ come from the germline V gene. The CDR3 runs 15 residues. The V and J ends lost 4 bases and 6 bases respectively, with 19 bases between them. Here the CDR3 reads CASSPTLTGVDGYTF. The CDR3 DNA reads as TGCGCCAGCAGCCCCACCCTGACAGGTGTGGATGGCTACACCTTC.

This clone was detected only a few times. This chain uses TRBV12-3 or TRBV12-4 with TRBJ2-1; D might be TRBD1 or TRBD2, each matching 5 bases. This CDR3 region has 13 residues. V was trimmed by 5 bases and J by 9 bases, leaving 14 bases between them. Here the CDR3 reads CASSPRGGGEQFF. DNA for the CDR3: TGTGCCAGCAGTCCCCGAGGTGGGGGTGAGCAGTTCTTC.

The rearrangement uses TRBV7-9 and TRBJ1-5; possibly TRBD1 for D (6 bases). V lost 5 bases and J lost 5, with 16 bases in between. Germline V lookup: CDR1 SEHNR, CDR2 FQNEAQ (reference sequence). The CDR3 consists of 15 residues. DNA of the CDR3: TGTGCCAGCAGCCGGGGGTCGGGGGGCGATCAGCCCCAGCATTTT. It encodes CASSRGSGGDQPQHF.

This clone was observed once. The chain employs TRBV15 and TRBJ2-7, with a weak D call TRBD1 (5 bases). The CDR3 consists of 13 residues. Germline CDR1 reads LNHNV; CDR2 reads YYDKDF (reference sequence). V lost 2 bases and J lost 6, with 11 bases in between. The CDR3 region has the DNA TGTGCCACCAGCAGACCAGACAGCATCGAGCAGTACGTC. It codes for CATSRPDSIEQYV.

The genes are TRBV4-3 and TRBJ1-4; D is possibly TRBD1 (6 bases). V lost 8 bases and J 6 bases, leaving 19 bases between the germline ends. Germline CDR1 LGHNA, CDR2 YSLEER. The CDR3 consists of 15 residues. The CDR3 DNA is TGCGCCAGCTCTAGGAAAGGGGGTGTGGATGAAAAACTGTTTTTT. Its protein product is CASSRKGGVDEKLFF.

J is TRBJ1-2 and V is TRBV5-1; D is undetermined. CDR3 length: 13 amino acids. Germline V gene lookup returns CDR1 SGHRS and CDR2 YFSETQ. V was shortened by 5 bases and J by 4 bases, with 12 bases between the two germline ends. CDR3 amino acids: CASRTEAFYGYTF. CDR3 bases: TGCGCCAGCAGGACGGAGGCTTTCTATGGCTACACCTTC.

The V call is TRBV5-1, the J call TRBJ2-5, with 10 bases matching TRBD1. The CDR3 covers 17 residues. Trimming removed 0 bases from V and 5 bases from J; junction bases left unmatched: 10. Germline values: CDR1 SGHRS, CDR2 YFSETQ. The CDR3 region has the DNA TGCGCCAGCAGCTTGGCAGTTGGACAGGGGGTTAGGGAGACCCAGTACTTC. Translated, it gives CASSLAVGQGVRETQYF.